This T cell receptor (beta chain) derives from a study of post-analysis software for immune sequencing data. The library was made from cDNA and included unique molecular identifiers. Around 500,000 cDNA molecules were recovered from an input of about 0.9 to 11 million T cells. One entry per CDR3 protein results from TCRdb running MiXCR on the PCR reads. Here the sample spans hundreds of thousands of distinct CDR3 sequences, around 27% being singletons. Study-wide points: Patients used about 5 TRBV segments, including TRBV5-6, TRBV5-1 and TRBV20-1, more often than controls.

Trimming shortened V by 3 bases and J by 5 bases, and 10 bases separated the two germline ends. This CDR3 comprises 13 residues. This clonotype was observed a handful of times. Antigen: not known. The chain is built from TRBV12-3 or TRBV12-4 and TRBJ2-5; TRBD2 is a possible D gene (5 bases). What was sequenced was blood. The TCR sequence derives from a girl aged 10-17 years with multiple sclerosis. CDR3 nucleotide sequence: TGTGCCAGCAGTTTCGGGGTTTTGGAGACCCAGTACTTC. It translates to CASSFGVLETQYF.